This T cell receptor beta chain was obtained from a study of cytomegalovirus exposure and HLA in healthy donors. Whole-study results and caveats: Clusters of TCRs from the first cohort tended to co-occur in the 120 or so validation repertoires (as a later analysis found).

A 120-subject validation cohort, separate from the approximately 610-subject first cohort, supplied the donors. As concerns this clone: Its target is unknown.

TCRdb's copy holds only in-frame clones and misses some; the assay was immunoSEQ multiplex PCR. The sample includes 70,000 or so clones, around 90% of them seen just once. J lost 5 bases, V lost 3 bases, and 6 bases had no gene match. CDR1 and CDR2 from the germline V gene are MDHEN and SYDVKM. The CDR3 loop spans 16 amino acids. The receptor comes from a man aged 18 to 29 in good health and CMV-seronegative. The sample consisted of PBMCs. The J gene is TRBJ1-5, the V gene TRBV28; 11 bases line up with TRBD1. The CDR3 sequence: CASSFPGQGAYQPQHF. DNA for the CDR3: TGTGCCAGCAGTTTCCCTGGACAGGGGGCGTATCAGCCCCAGCATTTT.